The 21 T cell receptor beta chains listed next were all sequenced from one sample in a study of Tregs in tolerant kidney transplant recipients. Some clones are missing from TCRdb's copy, which holds only in-frame ones; the method was immunoSEQ multiplex PCR. The sample holds under 300,000 clones; around 81% are singletons and the top ten take under 0.65%. Sequenced: CD4+ T cells from blood. Source of these receptors: a human donor in good health.

The CDR3 DNA follows: TGCGCCAGCAGCGGCCAGACAGGGGCGAAAGAGACCCAGTACTTC. Translation: CASSGQTGAKETQYF. The V call is TRBV5-1, the J call TRBJ2-5, with 8 nucleotides matching TRBD1. The CDR3 is made up of 15 amino acids. Germline CDR1 and CDR2: SGHRS and YFSETQ. With V trimmed by 4 bases and J by 3 bases, 8 bases remained unmatched. Looking up the rest from reference TRBV5-1 and TRBJ2-5 gives the full variable domain: KAGVTQTPRYLIKTRGQQVTLSCSPISGHRSVSWYQQTPGQGLQFLFEYFSETQRNKGNFPGRFSGRQFSNSRSEMNVSTLELGDSALYLCASSGQTGAKETQYFGPGTRLLVL.

Only one count was recorded for this clone. The rearrangement joins TRBV11-2 to TRBJ2-7; possibly TRBD1 or TRBD2 for D (5 bases each). The CDR3 is 14 amino acids. Germline V gene sequence: CDR1 SGHAT, CDR2 FQNNGV. The V end lost 5 bases, the J end lost 5 bases, and 16 bases lay between the germline ends. The CDR3 region is CASSKPGPSDEQYF. CDR3 coding DNA: TGTGCCAGCAGCAAGCCGGGACCGAGCGACGAGCAGTACTTC.

Here the CDR3 DNA reads TGTGCCAGCAGCTTAGGGAGCGGGGGAATCACCGGGGAGCTGTTTTTT. The encoded protein is CASSLGSGGITGELFF. The chain is built from TRBV9 and TRBJ2-2, with 8 bases matching TRBD2. This CDR3 comprises 16 residues. V lost 4 bases, J lost 4 bases, and 9 bases stayed unmatched. CDR1 and CDR2 from the germline V gene are SGDLS and YYNGEE.

This clone was counted between two and nine times. The chain has TRBV2 and TRBJ2-5; D not certain. V lost 3 bases, J lost 7 bases, and 9 bases lay in between. The germline CDR1 and CDR2 sequences are SNHLY and FYNNEI. The CDR3 spans 12 residues. CDR3 in amino acids: CASSEVAGTQYF. As DNA, the CDR3 is TGTGCCAGCAGTGAGGTGGCCGGGACCCAGTACTTC.

For the CDR3, the DNA is TGTGCCAGCAGTGTGGACGGGAACTATGGCTACACCTTC. It specifies CASSVDGNYGYTF. The chain recombines TRBV6-5 with TRBJ1-2; D uncertain. CDR1 and CDR2 from the germline V gene are MNHEY and SVGAGI. V lost 5 bases and J lost 2, with 9 bases in between. The CDR3 has 13 amino acids.

V and J are TRBV6-6 and TRBJ1-5, with D possibly being TRBD1 (5 bases). Trimming shortened V by 6 bases and J by 5 bases, and 14 bases separated the two germline ends. CDR3 length equals 14 residues. Germline V gene sequence: CDR1 MNHNY, CDR2 SVGAGI (reference sequence). CDR3 region: CASRGGQRDQPQHF. The CDR3 DNA is TGTGCCAGCAGGGGAGGACAACGGGATCAGCCCCAGCATTTT.

This clone was picked up a small number of times. The chain links TRBV19 to TRBJ2-1; D remains unclear. V lost 5 bases to trimming and J lost 0 bases, with 14 bases between them. Germline CDR1 LNHDA, CDR2 SQIVND (reference sequence). The CDR3 consists of 16 residues. The DNA for the CDR3 is TGTGCCAGTAGTCTCCGTGGCTTGAGCTCCTACAATGAGCAGTTCTTC. It encodes CASSLRGLSSYNEQFF. The variable domain in full, with the rest retrieved from reference TRBV19 and TRBJ2-1, is DGGITQSPKYLFRKEGQNVTLSCEQNLNHDAMYWYRQDPGQGLRLIYYSQIVNDFQKGDIAEGYSVSREKKESFPLTVTSAQKNPTAFYLCASSLRGLSSYNEQFFGPGTRLTVL.

Comment on this clone: Other DNA sequences within the sample encode an identical CDR3. The gene calls are TRBV2 and TRBJ2-5, with 10 bases fitting TRBD2. V lost 2 bases, J lost 3 bases, and 0 bases stayed unmatched. The length of the CDR3 is 14 residues. Germline CDR1 and CDR2: SNHLY and FYNNEI. CDR3 residues: CASSELAGEETQYF. The DNA for the CDR3 is TGTGCCAGCAGTGAACTAGCGGGGGAAGAGACCCAGTACTTC.

The chain is built from TRBV7-8 and TRBJ2-3; D ambiguous. This CDR3 region has 15 residues. Germline CDR1 and CDR2: SGHVS and FQNEAQ. V gave up 5 bases and J gave up 4 bases, with 16 bases separating them. The CDR3 reads CASSPDVGGADTQYF. CDR3 DNA: TGTGCCAGCAGCCCTGATGTGGGTGGCGCAGATACGCAGTATTTT.

This chain links TRBV27 with TRBJ2-7; D may be TRBD1 (8 bases). The V and J ends lost 8 bases and 4 bases respectively, with 15 bases between them. This CDR3 spans 13 amino acids. The germline V gene encodes CDR1 MNHEY and CDR2 SMNVEV (reference sequence). CDR3 region: CASGGQGGYEQYF. The CDR3 nucleotides read TGTGCCAGCGGTGGACAGGGAGGGTACGAGCAGTACTTC.

This chain connects TRBV6-1 to TRBJ2-1; 7 bases are shared with TRBD1. Germline-derived CDR1 and CDR2 are MNHNS and SASEGT. The CDR3 sequence is 11 residues long. The V segment lost 4 bases and the J segment 12 bases; nucleotides outside the gene matches: 3. The chain's CDR3 is CASSVRTGQFF. The DNA of the CDR3 is TGTGCCAGCAGTGTGAGGACAGGGCAGTTCTTC.

V gene TRBV11-2 combines with J gene TRBJ2-3, with unresolved D. The CDR3 extends over 13 amino acids. The V gene's germline CDR1 is SGHAT and CDR2 FQNNGV. Trimming removed 5 bases from V and 1 base from J, with 7 bases in between. CDR3 region: CASSPPGTDTQYF. DNA for the CDR3: TGTGCCAGCAGCCCCCCAGGCACAGATACGCAGTATTTT. Full variable domain (outside the CDR3, taken from reference TRBV11-2 and TRBJ2-3): EAGVAQSPRYKIIEKRQSVAFWCNPISGHATLYWYQQILGQGPKLLIQFQNNGVVDDSQLPKDRFSAERLKGVDSTLKIQPAKLEDSAVYLCASSPPGTDTQYFGPGTRLTVL.

V is TRBV4-1 and J is TRBJ2-5; perhaps TRBD1 as D (6 bases). The V and J ends lost 3 bases and 10 bases respectively, with 24 bases between them. CDR1 MGHRA and CDR2 YSYEKL come from the germline V gene. This CDR3 has 16 amino acids. For the CDR3, the DNA is TGCGCCAGCAGCCATGGCAGGGCAGGGGTGGTTTCGAGCCAGTACTTC. Protein sequence: CASSHGRAGVVSSQYF.

The chain links TRBV18 to TRBJ1-4; tentatively, D is TRBD1 (6 bases). Germline CDR1 is KGHSH and CDR2 is LQKENI. V dropped 4 bases and J dropped 6 bases, with 15 bases sitting between them. This CDR3 comprises 15 residues. Written as DNA, the CDR3 is TGTGCCAGCTCACAGCGGGGGGGCAAGGATGAAAAACTGTTTTTT. It encodes CASSQRGGKDEKLFF.

The chain recombines TRBV19 with TRBJ1-1; TRBD1 matches at 7 bases. Trimming cost V 4 bases and J 3 bases; bases outside gene matches: 8. CDR3 length equals 15 residues. Germline V lookup: CDR1 LNHDA, CDR2 SQIVND (reference sequence). The CDR3 nucleotides read TGTGCCAGTAGTAACCGACAGGGAGTGGACACTGAAGCTTTCTTT. This codes for CASSNRQGVDTEAFF.

This chain links TRBV25-1 with TRBJ1-6, with 8 bases aligning to TRBD1. V trimming: 1 base; J trimming: 9 bases; junction bases outside the gene matches: 5. Germline V gene data show CDR1 as MGHDK and CDR2 as SYGVNS. The CDR3 extends over 15 amino acids. This CDR3 is CASSEFRDRGSPLHF. The DNA of the CDR3 is TGTGCCAGCAGTGAATTCCGAGACAGGGGTTCACCCCTCCACTTT.

This chain uses TRBV9 with TRBJ2-1; 12 nucleotides line up with TRBD1. CDR3 length: 16 amino acids. Germline V lookup: CDR1 SGDLS, CDR2 YYNGEE. Unmatched junction bases numbered 8, after V lost 3 bases and J lost 7 bases. The CDR3 loop is CASSGGTGGEWNEQFF. The CDR3 DNA sequence: TGTGCCAGCAGCGGAGGGACAGGGGGCGAGTGGAATGAGCAGTTCTTC.

V usage is TRBV18 and J usage is TRBJ1-1; D gene uncertain. The CDR3 loop spans 13 amino acids. V was clipped by 3 bases and J by 1 base, with 6 bases between them. The germline V gene encodes CDR1 KGHSH and CDR2 LQKENI. The CDR3, as DNA: TGTGCCAGCTCACCGGGCCGGAACACTGAAGCTTTCTTT. It specifies CASSPGRNTEAFF. Complete variable domain (other parts from reference TRBV18 and TRBJ1-1): NAGVMQNPRHLVRRRGQEARLRCSPMKGHSHVYWYRQLPEEGLKFMVYLQKENIIDESGMPKERFSAEFPKEGPSILRIQQVVRGDSAAYFCASSPGRNTEAFFGQGTRLTVV.

The chain employs TRBV9 and TRBJ1-1; D is perhaps TRBD1 (5 bases). This CDR3 has 12 amino acids. Trimming took 4 bases from V and 1 from J, leaving 5 bases between them. Germline V lookup: CDR1 SGDLS, CDR2 YYNGEE. CDR3 amino acids: CASSQGNTEAFF. Written as DNA, the CDR3 is TGTGCCAGCAGCCAGGGGAACACTGAAGCTTTCTTT.

This clone was seen only once. This rearrangement joins TRBV5-1 to TRBJ2-3, with 9 bases that match TRBD1. CDR1 SGHRS and CDR2 YFSETQ come from the germline V gene. The J segment lost 4 bases and the V segment lost 0 bases, leaving 6 bases of the junction unmatched. The CDR3 totals 16 residues. In nucleotides, the CDR3 is TGCGCCAGCAGCTTGGAACAGGGGGCTCCCGCAGATACGCAGTATTTT. Translated, it gives CASSLEQGAPADTQYF.

The gene calls are TRBV18 and TRBJ2-7; 9 bases are a match to TRBD1. The germline CDR1 and CDR2 sequences are KGHSH and LQKENI. This CDR3 contains 16 residues. Trimming took 3 bases from V and 6 from J; bases not matched to a gene: 12. CDR3 protein: CASSPRGGQGVGEQYF. CDR3 nucleotide sequence: TGTGCCAGCTCACCCCGCGGGGGACAGGGTGTCGGCGAGCAGTACTTC.